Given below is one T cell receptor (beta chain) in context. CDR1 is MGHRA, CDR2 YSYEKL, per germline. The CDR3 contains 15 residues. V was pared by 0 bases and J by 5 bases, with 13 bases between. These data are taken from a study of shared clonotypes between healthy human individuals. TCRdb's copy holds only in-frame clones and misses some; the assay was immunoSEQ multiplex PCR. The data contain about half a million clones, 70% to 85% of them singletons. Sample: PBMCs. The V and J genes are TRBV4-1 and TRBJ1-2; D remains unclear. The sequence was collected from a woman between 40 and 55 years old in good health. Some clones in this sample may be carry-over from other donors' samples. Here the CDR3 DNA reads TGCGCCAGCAGCCAAGAACCCCGGAACCGGTATGGCTACACCTTC. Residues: CASSQEPRNRYGYTF.